The clone carrying this T cell receptor beta chain was seen a single time. The data stem from a study of blood T cell repertoires in COVID-19. Whole-study context: Whether acute or convalescent, the COVID-19 samples came from the United States, Italy and Spain.

The table came from immunoSEQ multiplex PCR; TCRdb's copy has only in-frame clones and leaves some out. The sample lists around 180,000 clones, 85% to 90% occurring once. The V and J ends lost 2 bases and 7 bases, in that order; junction bases with no gene match: 5. The CDR3 spans 15 residues. Germline V gives CDR1 SGHVT, CDR2 SQSDAQ. The chain recombines TRBV7-4 with TRBJ1-4, with 9 bases that match TRBD1. The source is a woman aged 25 to 39 with active or convalescent COVID-19. The sequencing input was peripheral blood. CDR3 region: CASSLPGTGLEKLFF. In nucleotides, the CDR3 is TGTGCCAGCAGCTTACCCGGGACAGGGCTTGAAAAACTGTTTTTT.